This T cell receptor beta chain was sequenced during a study of T cell responses to AZD1222 COVID-19 vaccine. Overall study context: Analysis merged second doses at about 4 or about 12 weeks. General study points: Donors were chiefly white British, with a greater number of females, and clonal diversity was perhaps underestimated. Spike-specific TCR breadth rose after two AZD1222 doses, and depth rose as well.

Comment on this clone: Its antigen is undetermined.

Method: immunoSEQ multiplex PCR; TCRdb's copy keeps in-frame clones and lacks some. The sample lists roughly 120,000 clones; around nine tenths were seen once. V was cut by 8 bases and J by 4 bases, with 18 bases left in between. The CDR3 extends over 14 amino acids. Looked up from germline, CDR1 is SQVTM and CDR2 is ANQGSEA. This receptor was taken from an adult in good health. The sample was peripheral blood, taken on day 0 of AZD1222 vaccination. The chain recombines TRBV29-1 with TRBJ2-1; D may be TRBD1 (6 bases). The CDR3, as DNA: TGCAGCCTTACTCCCGGGACAATGTACAATGAGCAGTTCTTC. Protein product: CSLTPGTMYNEQFF.